Here is one T cell receptor beta chain with its context. Its antigen remains unidentified. V lost 6 bases, J lost 4 bases, and 13 bases stayed unmatched. Germline values: CDR1 SGHRS, CDR2 YFSETQ. The CDR3 is 18 residues long. Treatment reported: roughly 18 received Ad26.COV2.S at low or high dose, single or two shots; several received placebo; per-sample allocation not given. Samples analyzed were those drawn on day 63 after the first vaccine or placebo injection. Donation came from an adult in Boston who was aged 18-55 years. This entry belongs to a study of Ad26.COV2.S vaccination and SARS-CoV-2 variants. About the research overall: Donor allocation was to the COV1001 Ad26.COV2.S trial arm. Ad26.COV2.S was injected intramuscularly once or twice, 56 days apart. Broader study findings: Non-spike TCR breadth showed similarity between vaccine and placebo recipients.

This table comes from immunoSEQ multiplex PCR, and its TCRdb copy is limited to in-frame clones, with some not included. The repertoire holds fewer than 400,000 clones, with roughly nine tenths as singletons. This clonotype was obtained from a person between 18 and 65 years old who received the Ad26.COV2.S COVID-19 vaccine or a placebo. This chain joins TRBV5-1 and TRBJ2-3; TRBD2 matches at 14 bases. The source was peripheral blood, collected in a trial of Ad26.COV2.S vaccine versus placebo. CDR3 loop: CASTALGLAGGRADTQYF. CDR3 nucleotides: TGCGCCAGCACCGCACTCGGACTAGCGGGGGGTAGGGCAGATACGCAGTATTTT.